The 5 T cell receptor beta chains presented below share a single source sample, sequenced in a study of vaccination effects on CD4 cells after COVID-19. These TCRs are of unknown antigen specificity. At the end of 10 days of culture, CD4+ T cells were isolated. Participants were vaccinated with two doses of either the BNT162b2 or mRNA-1273 vaccine. The table came from immunoSEQ multiplex PCR; TCRdb's copy has only in-frame clones and leaves some out. The sample consists of over 8,000 clones, about 75% of them appearing once. Sequences were derived from CD4+ T cells from PBMCs cultured without peptide, sampled after COVID-19 vaccination. Receptors were obtained from a human donor who received a COVID-19 vaccine.

The chain has TRBV3-1 (or the pseudogene TRBV3-2) and TRBJ1-5; 9 bases map to TRBD1. CDR1 LGHDT and CDR2 YNNKEL come from the germline V gene (reference sequence). This CDR3 spans 15 amino acids. V lost 3 bases to trimming and J lost 5 bases; unmatched junction nucleotides: 5. CDR3 loop: CASSQAGQGHQPQHF. The CDR3 DNA follows: TGTGCCAGCAGCCAGGCGGGACAGGGTCATCAGCCCCAGCATTTT.

V gene TRBV3-1 (or the pseudogene TRBV3-2) combines with J gene TRBJ1-1; D not certain. The germline CDR1 and CDR2 sequences are LGHDT and YNNKEL (reference sequence). The CDR3 covers 13 residues. Trimming shortened V by 5 bases and J by 1 base, and 8 bases separated the two germline ends. In nucleotides, the CDR3 is TGTGCCAGCAGCTTACAAGGGAACACTGAAGCTTTCTTT. Protein sequence: CASSLQGNTEAFF.

The gene calls are TRBV27 and TRBJ1-6, with unresolved D. The CDR3 runs to 15 residues. The V gene's germline CDR1 is MNHEY and CDR2 SMNVEV (reference sequence). V gave up 3 bases and J gave up 14 bases, with 20 bases separating them. The CDR3 reads CASSFTRTQNQALHF. CDR3 DNA sequence: TGTGCCAGCAGTTTCACCAGGACCCAGAATCAGGCCCTCCACTTT.

J is TRBJ1-1 and V is TRBV5-1, with 7 bases lining up with TRBD1. The J segment lost 3 bases and the V segment lost 4 bases, leaving 9 bases of the junction unmatched. The germline V gene encodes CDR1 SGHRS and CDR2 YFSETQ. The length of the CDR3 is 15 residues. The CDR3 loop is CASSLRAGTDTEAFF. CDR3 nucleotide sequence: TGCGCCAGCAGCCTGCGGGCCGGGACAGACACTGAAGCTTTCTTT.

The chain recombines TRBV5-1 with TRBJ1-3; D gene uncertain. This CDR3 comprises 17 residues. Germline V CDR1 and CDR2: SGHRS, YFSETQ. Trimming took off 4 bases at V and 3 bases at J, with 20 bases between the two ends. The CDR3 nucleotides read TGCGCCAGCAGCCCCGCTCTTACCGCCGGAATTGGAAACACCATATATTTT. Amino acids: CASSPALTAGIGNTIYF. Variable domain in full (rest from reference TRBV5-1 and TRBJ1-3): KAGVTQTPRYLIKTRGQQVTLSCSPISGHRSVSWYQQTPGQGLQFLFEYFSETQRNKGNFPGRFSGRQFSNSRSEMNVSTLELGDSALYLCASSPALTAGIGNTIYFGEGSWLTVV.